This T cell receptor (beta chain) was recorded in a study of shared clonotypes between healthy human individuals. The overall study: Per-donor plates numbered three CD4 naive, three CD4 memory, two CD8 naive and one CD8 memory.

Over several immunoSEQ plates, each subset's genomic DNA was distributed in even portions. Profiled with immunoSEQ multiplex PCR; TCRdb holds only in-frame clones, not every one. The profile covers about 2 million clones, with roughly 94% appearing a single time and 1.2% taken by the ten largest. Naive CD8 cells lacked CD45RO and underwent positive selection for CCR7, leaving out terminally differentiated effector memory CD45RA+ cells. The V segment lost 1 base and the J segment 4 bases; nucleotides outside the gene matches: 1. CDR3 length equals 12 residues. Germline CDR1 reads SQVTM; CDR2 reads ANQGSEA.

The sequenced material came from naive CD8+ T cells sorted from blood. The chain uses TRBV29-1 and TRBJ2-7, with TRBD1 matching over 7 bases. This TCR came from a man between 18 and 35 years old in good health. CDR3 sequence reads: CSVEGGQYEQYF. In nucleotides, the CDR3 is TGCAGCGTTGAAGGGGGACAGTACGAGCAGTACTTC.